This T cell receptor (beta chain) was recorded in a study of OX40 agonist ivuxolimab in advanced cancers. Study as a whole: Patients receiving dose escalation had hepatocellular carcinoma, melanoma, renal cell or head and neck cancer. One hepatocellular carcinoma and two cutaneous melanoma patients partially responded. Study outcomes and limitations: On average, CD8+ T cells had more expanded clones than CD4+. With doses of 0.1 to 3.0 mg/kg, CD4+ and CD8+ blood T cells had undergone clonal expansion by week 6.

To note about this clone: Its antigen is currently unknown.

TCRdb's copy holds only in-frame clones and misses some; the assay was immunoSEQ multiplex PCR. Among about 82,000 clones listed, around nine tenths were seen once. The V gene's germline CDR1 is MNHEY and CDR2 SMNVEV (reference sequence). The CDR3 is made up of 16 amino acids. V was shortened by 6 bases and J by 1 base, with 15 bases between the two germline ends. The receptor's source is an adult with an advanced solid tumor such as melanoma, head and neck, liver or kidney cancer. The chain recombines TRBV27 with TRBJ1-4, with a possible D match to TRBD1 (5 bases). The sample consisted of CD4+ or CD8+ T cells sorted from blood, taken in a trial of the OX40 agonist ivuxolimab. The CDR3 sequence: CASRHLQGVTNEKLFF. Written as DNA, the CDR3 is TGTGCCAGCAGACACTTGCAGGGCGTAACTAATGAAAAACTGTTTTTT.